The T cell receptor beta chain described here comes from a study of T cell responses to AZD1222 COVID-19 vaccine. Study results and limitations: Donors were mostly white British, more females; clonal diversity possibly underestimated. Spike was spanned by vaccine-associated CD4 TCRs, with dominance at 160-218 and 743-854. Repertoires were obtained solely post-peak T cell response. Per reports, nearly half of all spike-specific TCRs target regions that are unmutated in variants.

Assay: immunoSEQ multiplex PCR; the TCRdb copy retains only in-frame clones and omits some. There are approximately 110,000 clones in the sample; 89% occur only once, and roughly 4.2% lies in the top ten. About this clone itself: What it binds is unknown.

The sample in question was peripheral blood, obtained on day 0 of AZD1222 vaccination. The receptor's source is an adult in good health.

The CDR3 loop is CASSITGSGNTIYF. The CDR3 DNA reads as TGTGCCAGTAGTATTACAGGGTCCGGAAACACCATATATTTT. The V gene is TRBV19, the J gene TRBJ1-3; perhaps TRBD1 as D (6 bases). This CDR3 spans 14 amino acids. Germline CDR1 and CDR2: LNHDA and SQIVND (reference sequence). Trimming shortened V by 3 bases and J by 4 bases, and 10 bases separated the two germline ends.